This record looks at one T cell receptor beta chain sequence and its context. Its target is not known. Measured with immunoSEQ multiplex PCR; TCRdb has only the in-frame clones, and not every one. Of over a thousand clones listed, roughly 21% are singletons. This sample is part of a study of T cells in localized non-small cell lung cancer. Germline CDR1 reads SGHNT; CDR2 reads YENEEA. The length of the CDR3 is 17 residues. Trimming pared 5 bases from V and 0 bases from J, leaving 14 bases between. Study-wide findings and caveats: Sequencing involved a lone tumor region, leaving heterogeneity possible.

The specimen was normal lung tissue next to the tumor, collected before any cancer treatment. The TCR originated in a female donor older than 55 with stage I squamous cell lung carcinoma. The chain joins TRBV11-3 to TRBJ2-6; TRBD1 might be the D (5 bases). The CDR3 bases are TGTGCCAGCAGCCAATCTAAGACAGCCTCTGGGGCCAACGTCCTGACTTTC. It translates to CASSQSKTASGANVLTF.